This passage covers 26 T cell receptor beta chains from one sample sequenced in a study of vaccination effects on CD4 cells after COVID-19. ViraFEST used viral peptide pools to expand antigen-specific CD4+ T cells before sequencing. Cultured cells yielded isolated CD4+ T cells after approximately nine days. Confirmation by PCR established that the person had SARS-CoV-2 infection between March and December 2020. Assay used: immunoSEQ multiplex PCR; TCRdb lists only in-frame clones, some missing. The sample consists of under 80,000 clones, under 85% of them appearing once. The antigens of these receptors remain unknown. The source was CD4+ T cells from PBMCs cultured with HIV peptides, collected before COVID-19 vaccination. This sample's subset: HIV-1 Nef peptide pool negative control/reference culture. Receptors were obtained from a human donor who had a prior SARS-CoV-2 infection.

This rearrangement joins TRBV11-2 to TRBJ2-1, with 7 positions matching TRBD2. Per germline, CDR1 SGHAT and CDR2 FQNNGV. V shed 5 bases, J shed 5 bases, and the junction held 12 bases outside the gene matches. The CDR3 is 16 amino acids. CDR3 bases: TGTGCCAGCAGCCCAGCTAGCGGAACGATGAACAATGAGCAGTTCTTC. Translation: CASSPASGTMNNEQFF. Supplemented by reference TRBV11-2 and TRBJ2-1, the full variable domain reads EAGVAQSPRYKIIEKRQSVAFWCNPISGHATLYWYQQILGQGPKLLIQFQNNGVVDDSQLPKDRFSAERLKGVDSTLKIQPAKLEDSAVYLCASSPASGTMNNEQFFGPGTRLTVL.

The rearrangement uses TRBV3-1 (or the pseudogene TRBV3-2) and TRBJ2-3; TRBD2 is a possible D gene (6 bases). Germline CDR1 LGHDT, CDR2 YNNKEL (reference sequence). Trimming pared 4 bases from V and 0 bases from J, leaving 17 bases between. This CDR3 is built from 17 residues. For the CDR3, the DNA is TGTGCCAGCAGCCGTCCAGACCCCGGGGGAAGCACAGATACGCAGTATTTT. The encoded protein is CASSRPDPGGSTDTQYF.

The genes are TRBV12-3 or TRBV12-4 and TRBJ2-7, with TRBD2 identical over 8 bases. The ends lost 6 bases at V and 6 bases at J; junction bases unmatched: 7. The CDR3 is made up of 13 amino acids. In DNA, the CDR3 is TGTGCCAGCAGCAACACCCGGGGGGGCGAGCAGTACTTC. It encodes CASSNTRGGEQYF.

Concerning this clone: At one end, the junction sequence differs from germline, possibly due to a read error. This chain joins TRBV7-7 and TRBJ2-7, with 9 positions matching TRBD2. CDR3 length: 15 residues. Germline CDR1 reads SSHAT; CDR2 reads FNYEAQ (reference sequence). The DNA for the CDR3 is TGTGCTAGCAGCTTAGTCGCTAGCGGGACTTACGAGCAGTACTTC. Protein: CASSLVASGTYEQYF.

V is TRBV6-5 and J is TRBJ1-2; D is possibly TRBD1 (6 bases). Trimming stripped 6 bases from V and 4 bases from J, with 12 bases between. The CDR3 sequence is 13 residues long. Germline-derived CDR1 and CDR2 are MNHEY and SVGAGI. CDR3 region: CASRNREGYGYTF. CDR3 coding DNA: TGTGCCAGCAGGAACAGGGAAGGCTATGGCTACACCTTC.

The sample holds a few counts of this clone. The V call is TRBV12-3 or TRBV12-4, the J call TRBJ1-6; D gene unclear. Trimming removed 6 bases at V and 8 bases at J, with 11 bases between. This CDR3 is 13 amino acids long. CDR3 in DNA: TGTGCCAGCAGCATTCGGGGTGATTCACCCCTCCACTTT. Amino acid sequence: CASSIRGDSPLHF.

The CDR3 reads CASSHQLVSTDTQYF. The DNA for the CDR3 is TGCGCCAGCAGCCACCAACTAGTGAGCACAGATACGCAGTATTTT. The chain carries TRBV4-3 and TRBJ2-3; maybe TRBD2 (5 bases). V was pared by 3 bases and J by 0 bases, with 10 bases between. The CDR3 runs to 15 residues. The germline CDR1 and CDR2 sequences are LGHNA and YSLEER.

This clone has just a few counts. The V and J genes are TRBV12-3 or TRBV12-4 and TRBJ1-5, with D unresolved. V lost 7 bases and J 0 bases, leaving 7 bases between the germline ends. This CDR3 has 13 amino acids. In DNA form, the CDR3 reads TGTGCCAGCATGGCGAATAGCAATCAGCCCCAGCATTTT. This translates into CASMANSNQPQHF.

Here the CDR3 reads CASSQVGGGEAFF. For the CDR3, the DNA is TGTGCCAGTTCCCAGGTGGGGGGTGGAGAAGCTTTCTTT. V usage is TRBV19 and J usage is TRBJ1-1; TRBD1 might be the D (5 bases). V gave up 8 bases and J gave up 8 bases, with 18 bases separating them. The CDR3 has 13 residues. Germline values: CDR1 LNHDA, CDR2 SQIVND (reference sequence).

The chain couples TRBV4-1 to TRBJ1-4; D not certain. Looked up from germline, CDR1 is MGHRA and CDR2 is YSYEKL. The CDR3 runs 15 residues. V lost 3 bases and J lost 5, with 13 bases in between. CDR3 sequence: CASSQRQAENEKLFF. In DNA, the CDR3 is TGCGCCAGCAGCCAGCGCCAGGCGGAGAATGAAAAACTGTTTTTT.

V gene TRBV9 combines with J gene TRBJ2-5; 11 positions match TRBD1. The junction had 6 bases not matched to a gene; V was cut back by 0 bases and J by 2 bases. There are 17 residues in the CDR3. CDR1 is SGDLS, CDR2 YYNGEE, per germline. Written as DNA, the CDR3 is TGTGCCAGCAGCGTAGGAGGGGGACAGGGGGGTCAAGAGACCCAGTACTTC. Its translation is CASSVGGGQGGQETQYF.

This clone was seen more than once but under ten times. This chain links TRBV4-1 with TRBJ2-2, with 10 bases lining up with TRBD2. CDR3 length: 18 amino acids. Germline assignment: CDR1 MGHRA and CDR2 YSYEKL. The trim removed 0 bases at V and 2 bases at J, leaving 6 bases unmatched. Here the CDR3 DNA reads TGCGCCAGCAGCCAAGATACCAGCGGGGGGGACAACACCGGGGAGCTGTTTTTT. It is translated as CASSQDTSGGDNTGELFF.

The V gene is TRBV9, the J gene TRBJ2-2; no reliable D call. Germline V gene sequence: CDR1 SGDLS, CDR2 YYNGEE. V dropped 0 bases and J dropped 7 bases, with 10 bases sitting between them. The CDR3 runs to 14 residues. The CDR3 protein is CASSVVLGFGELFF. The CDR3 nucleotides are TGTGCCAGCAGCGTAGTTCTCGGTTTCGGGGAGCTGTTTTTT.

The chain joins TRBV12-3 or TRBV12-4 to TRBJ1-1; the D gene is possibly TRBD1 (5 bases). V was cut by 2 bases and J by 6 bases, with 10 bases left in between. This CDR3 has 13 amino acids. CDR3 in amino acids: CASSLRGAPEAFF. For the CDR3, the DNA is TGTGCCAGCAGTTTAAGAGGGGCCCCTGAAGCTTTCTTT.

V gene TRBV4-3 combines with J gene TRBJ2-7; weak D call: TRBD2 (6 bases). The CDR3 spans 15 residues. Trimming cost V 2 bases and J 5 bases, with 16 bases left between them. CDR1 and CDR2 from the germline V gene are LGHNA and YSLEER. CDR3 in DNA: TGCGCCAGCAGCCAAACGGCGGGGCGCACGGACGAGCAGTACTTC. Translating it yields CASSQTAGRTDEQYF.

The chain carries TRBV15 and TRBJ2-1; D assignment may be TRBD1 or TRBD2 (5 bases each). The CDR3 contains 15 residues. The V end lost 1 base, the J end lost 6 bases, and 13 bases lay between the germline ends. Germline lookup yields CDR1 LNHNV and CDR2 YYDKDF (reference sequence). DNA for the CDR3: TGTGCCACCAGCAGAGCACCCCCGAGGGGCAATGAGCAGTTCTTC. It is translated as CATSRAPPRGNEQFF.

This chain uses TRBV9 with TRBJ1-1; D possibly corresponds to TRBD1 (5 bases). Deletions cut 2 bases from V and 5 bases from J, with 10 bases between. The CDR3 is 13 amino acids. From germline, CDR1 is SGDLS and CDR2 YYNGEE. For the CDR3, the DNA is TGTGCCAGCAGCGTTACAGGTTGGACTGAAGCTTTCTTT. Residues: CASSVTGWTEAFF.

This clone was seen more than once but under ten times. The chain has TRBV9 and TRBJ1-1; perhaps TRBD1 as D (6 bases). The CDR3 has 12 residues. The germline gives CDR1 SGDLS, CDR2 YYNGEE. Trimming shortened V by 3 bases and J by 10 bases, and 13 bases separated the two germline ends. CDR3 amino acids: CASSGEGGGAFF. The CDR3 DNA is TGTGCCAGCAGCGGAGAGGGGGGTGGAGCTTTCTTT.

The chain uses TRBV19 and TRBJ2-7; the D is unclear. The CDR3 length is 13 residues. Per germline, CDR1 LNHDA and CDR2 SQIVND (reference sequence). The ends were cut back, 6 bases at V and 4 bases at J, with 13 bases in the middle. DNA for the CDR3: TGTGCCAGTAGCAGAAAGGGCTGGTACGAGCAGTACTTC. Amino acids: CASSRKGWYEQYF.

This chain connects TRBV29-1 to TRBJ2-5; D gene ambiguous. Germline V lookup: CDR1 SQVTM, CDR2 ANQGSEA. The CDR3 spans 12 residues. V lost 4 bases, J lost 0 bases, and 6 bases lay in between. CDR3 DNA sequence: TGCAGCGTTGTTCCGTACCAAGAGACCCAGTACTTC. Its protein product is CSVVPYQETQYF.

V gene TRBV5-1 combines with J gene TRBJ2-2; 10 bases fit TRBD2. This CDR3 has 18 residues. Unmatched junction bases numbered 15, after V lost 4 bases and J lost 6 bases. CDR1 and CDR2 (germline): SGHRS, YFSETQ. The CDR3 spells CASSRNSGGAKLAGELFF. The CDR3 DNA is TGCGCCAGCAGCCGAAACAGCGGGGGGGCCAAATTGGCCGGGGAGCTGTTTTTT.

This rearrangement joins TRBV4-1 to TRBJ2-2; D possibly corresponds to TRBD2 (6 bases). The CDR3 totals 19 residues. Per the germline V gene, CDR1 is MGHRA and CDR2 is YSYEKL. Trimming pared 0 bases from V and 2 bases from J, leaving 19 bases between. CDR3 coding DNA: TGCGCCAGCAGCCAAGAGGGAGTGGGGACTCTCCGAAACACCGGGGAGCTGTTTTTT. This translates into CASSQEGVGTLRNTGELFF.

The sample holds one count of this clone. This specimen includes other DNA sequences encoding the same CDR3. CDR3 region: CASSLRNTGELFF. CDR3 DNA: TGCGCCAGCAGCTTGAGGAACACCGGGGAGCTGTTTTTT. The chain carries TRBV5-1 and TRBJ2-2; D unresolved. Per the germline V gene, CDR1 is SGHRS and CDR2 is YFSETQ. The CDR3 is 13 amino acids. V dropped 1 base and J dropped 1 base, with 2 bases sitting between them.

The chain uses TRBV5-1 and TRBJ2-7; D not resolved. The CDR3 runs to 17 residues. Germline V lookup: CDR1 SGHRS, CDR2 YFSETQ. Trimming took 0 bases from V and 0 from J, leaving 16 bases between them. The CDR3 reads CASSLATRADSSYEQYF. CDR3 coding DNA: TGCGCCAGCAGCTTGGCCACTCGGGCGGATAGCTCCTACGAGCAGTACTTC. Full variable domain (missing parts from reference TRBV5-1 and TRBJ2-7): KAGVTQTPRYLIKTRGQQVTLSCSPISGHRSVSWYQQTPGQGLQFLFEYFSETQRNKGNFPGRFSGRQFSNSRSEMNVSTLELGDSALYLCASSLATRADSSYEQYFGPGTRLTVT.

The table lists this clone with a few counts. The junction departs from germline at one end; a sequencing error may be responsible. The rearrangement joins TRBV2 to TRBJ2-1; D might be TRBD2 (5 bases). Germline loops: CDR1 SNHLY, CDR2 FYNNEI. The CDR3 has 14 amino acids. CDR3 bases: TGTGCCAGCACGCGGCTAGCAGAGGTCAATGGGCAGTTCTTC. It translates to CASTRLAEVNGQFF.

The chain uses TRBV19 and TRBJ1-5, with D possibly TRBD1 on 5 matching bases. The CDR3 is 14 amino acids. CDR1 and CDR2 from the germline V gene are LNHDA and SQIVND (reference sequence). Trimming took off 6 bases at V and 2 bases at J, with 11 bases between the two ends. CDR3 in amino acids: CASSRDGGNQPQHF. The DNA of the CDR3 is TGTGCCAGTAGCCGGGACGGCGGCAATCAGCCCCAGCATTTT.